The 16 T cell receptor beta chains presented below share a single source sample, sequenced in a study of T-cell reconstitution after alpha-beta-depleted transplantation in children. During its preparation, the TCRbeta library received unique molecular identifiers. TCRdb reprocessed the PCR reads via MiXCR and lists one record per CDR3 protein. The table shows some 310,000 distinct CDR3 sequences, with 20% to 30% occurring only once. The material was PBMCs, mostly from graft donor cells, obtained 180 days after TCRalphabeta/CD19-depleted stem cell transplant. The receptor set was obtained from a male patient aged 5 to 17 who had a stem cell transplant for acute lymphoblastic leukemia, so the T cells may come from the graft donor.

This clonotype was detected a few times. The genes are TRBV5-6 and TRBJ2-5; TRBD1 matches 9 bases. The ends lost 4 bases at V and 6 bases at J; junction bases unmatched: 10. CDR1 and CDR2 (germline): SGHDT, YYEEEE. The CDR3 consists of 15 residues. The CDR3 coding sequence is TGTGCCAGCAGCATTCCCGGGACAGGGCCCAAGACCCAGTACTTC. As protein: CASSIPGTGPKTQYF. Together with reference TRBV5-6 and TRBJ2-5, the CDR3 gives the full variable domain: DAGVTQSPTHLIKTRGQQVTLRCSPKSGHDTVSWYQQALGQGPQFIFQYYEEEERQRGNFPDRFSGHQFPNYSSELNVNALLLGDSALYLCASSIPGTGPKTQYFGPGTRLLVL.

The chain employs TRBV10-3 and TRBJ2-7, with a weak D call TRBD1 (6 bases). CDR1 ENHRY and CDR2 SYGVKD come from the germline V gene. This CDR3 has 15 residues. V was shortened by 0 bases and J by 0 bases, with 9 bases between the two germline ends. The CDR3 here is CAISESGASSYEQYF. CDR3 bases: TGTGCCATCAGTGAGTCGGGGGCGAGCTCCTACGAGCAGTACTTC.

The CDR3 coding sequence is TGTGCCATCAGTGGAGTAGGTAGCGGGCGTCGAGGTAACTACGAGCAGTACTTC. This gives the protein CAISGVGSGRRGNYEQYF. The chain couples TRBV10-3 to TRBJ2-7, with 7 bases lining up with TRBD2. CDR1 is ENHRY and CDR2 is SYGVKD in the germline V gene. Trimming took 4 bases from V and 3 from J; bases not matched to a gene: 18. This CDR3 region has 18 residues.

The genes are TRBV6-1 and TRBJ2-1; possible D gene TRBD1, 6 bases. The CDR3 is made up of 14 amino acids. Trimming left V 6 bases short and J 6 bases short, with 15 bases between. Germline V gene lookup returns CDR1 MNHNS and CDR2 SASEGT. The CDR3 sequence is CASSSTGIRNEQFF. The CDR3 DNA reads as TGTGCCAGCAGCTCTACAGGGATACGCAATGAGCAGTTCTTC.

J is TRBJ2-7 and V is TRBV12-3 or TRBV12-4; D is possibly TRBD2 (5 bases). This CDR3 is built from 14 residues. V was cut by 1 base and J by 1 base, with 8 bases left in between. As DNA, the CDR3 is TGTGCCAGCAGTTTAGACGGGAAGTCCTACGAGCAGTACTTC. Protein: CASSLDGKSYEQYF.

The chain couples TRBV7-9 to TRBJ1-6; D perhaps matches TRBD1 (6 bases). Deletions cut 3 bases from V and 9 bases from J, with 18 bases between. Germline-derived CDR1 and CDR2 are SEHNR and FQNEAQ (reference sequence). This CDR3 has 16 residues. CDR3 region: CASSLGGASGVSPLHF. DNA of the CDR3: TGTGCCAGCAGCTTGGGAGGAGCTTCAGGGGTTTCACCCCTCCACTTT.

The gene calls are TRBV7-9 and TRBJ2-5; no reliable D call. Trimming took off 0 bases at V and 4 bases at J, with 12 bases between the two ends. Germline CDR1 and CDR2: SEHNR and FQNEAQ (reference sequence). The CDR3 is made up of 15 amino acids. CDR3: CASSLASTSRETQYF. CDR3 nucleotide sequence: TGTGCCAGCAGCTTAGCCTCAACAAGCCGAGAGACCCAGTACTTC.

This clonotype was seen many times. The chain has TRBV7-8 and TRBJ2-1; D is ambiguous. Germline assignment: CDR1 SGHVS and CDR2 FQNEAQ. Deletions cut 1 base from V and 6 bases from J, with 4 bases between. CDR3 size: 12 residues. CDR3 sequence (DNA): TGTGCCAGCAGCTTAGGGTCCAATGAGCAGTTCTTC. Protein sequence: CASSLGSNEQFF.

DNA of the CDR3: TGCGCCAGCAGCTTGAACAGCGGGTCGACCTACAATGAGCAGTTCTTC. Amino acids: CASSLNSGSTYNEQFF. The V and J genes are TRBV5-1 and TRBJ2-1; the D gene is possibly TRBD2 (6 bases). The CDR3 has 16 amino acids. Germline V gene sequence: CDR1 SGHRS, CDR2 YFSETQ. Trimming took off 1 base at V and 2 bases at J, with 13 bases between the two ends.

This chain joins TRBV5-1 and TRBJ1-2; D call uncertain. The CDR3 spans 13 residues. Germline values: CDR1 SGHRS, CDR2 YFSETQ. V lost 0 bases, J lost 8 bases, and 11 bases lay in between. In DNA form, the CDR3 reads TGCGCCAGCAGCTTGGAGTTCTTACCAGGCTACACCTTC. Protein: CASSLEFLPGYTF. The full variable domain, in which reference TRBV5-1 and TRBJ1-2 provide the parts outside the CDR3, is KAGVTQTPRYLIKTRGQQVTLSCSPISGHRSVSWYQQTPGQGLQFLFEYFSETQRNKGNFPGRFSGRQFSNSRSEMNVSTLELGDSALYLCASSLEFLPGYTFGSGTRLTVV.

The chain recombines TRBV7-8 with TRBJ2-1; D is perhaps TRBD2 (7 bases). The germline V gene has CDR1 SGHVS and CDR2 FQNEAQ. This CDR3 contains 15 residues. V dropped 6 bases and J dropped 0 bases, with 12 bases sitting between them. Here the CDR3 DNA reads TGTGCCAGCAGGCGGGGGCTGAGCTCCTACAATGAGCAGTTCTTC. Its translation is CASRRGLSSYNEQFF.

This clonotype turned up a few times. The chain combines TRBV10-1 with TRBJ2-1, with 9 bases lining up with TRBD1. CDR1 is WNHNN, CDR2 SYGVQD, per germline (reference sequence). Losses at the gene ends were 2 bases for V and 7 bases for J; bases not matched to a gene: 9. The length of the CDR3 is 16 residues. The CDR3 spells CASSELRGQGGNEQFF. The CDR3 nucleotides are TGCGCCAGCAGTGAGCTAAGGGGACAGGGTGGTAATGAGCAGTTCTTC.

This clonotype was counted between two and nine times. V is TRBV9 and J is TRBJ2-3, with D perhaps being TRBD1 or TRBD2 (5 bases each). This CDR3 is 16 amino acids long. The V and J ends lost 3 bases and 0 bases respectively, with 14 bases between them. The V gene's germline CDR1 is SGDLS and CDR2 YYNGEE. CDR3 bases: TGTGCCAGCAGCGAGCAGGGCGGGTGGAGCACAGATACGCAGTATTTT. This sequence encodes CASSEQGGWSTDTQYF.

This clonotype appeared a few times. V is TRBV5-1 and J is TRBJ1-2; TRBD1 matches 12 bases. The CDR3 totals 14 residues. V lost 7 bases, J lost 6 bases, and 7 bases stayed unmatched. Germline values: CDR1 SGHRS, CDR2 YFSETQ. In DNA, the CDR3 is TGCGCCAGCGGGACAGGGGGCGTACGAGATGGCTACACCTTC. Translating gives CASGTGGVRDGYTF.

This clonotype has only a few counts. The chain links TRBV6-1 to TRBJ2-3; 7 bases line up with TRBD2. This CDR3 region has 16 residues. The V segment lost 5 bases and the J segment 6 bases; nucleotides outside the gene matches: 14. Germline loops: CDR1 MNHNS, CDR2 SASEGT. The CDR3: CASSTGHGGSGDTQYF. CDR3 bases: TGTGCCAGCAGTACGGGCCATGGCGGGAGCGGGGATACGCAGTATTTT.

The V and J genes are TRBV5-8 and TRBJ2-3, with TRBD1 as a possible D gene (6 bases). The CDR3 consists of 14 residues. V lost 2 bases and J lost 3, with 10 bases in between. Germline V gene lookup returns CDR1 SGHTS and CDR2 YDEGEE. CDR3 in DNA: TGTGCCAGCAGCTTTCTCGACAGGACAGATACGCAGTATTTT. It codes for CASSFLDRTDTQYF.